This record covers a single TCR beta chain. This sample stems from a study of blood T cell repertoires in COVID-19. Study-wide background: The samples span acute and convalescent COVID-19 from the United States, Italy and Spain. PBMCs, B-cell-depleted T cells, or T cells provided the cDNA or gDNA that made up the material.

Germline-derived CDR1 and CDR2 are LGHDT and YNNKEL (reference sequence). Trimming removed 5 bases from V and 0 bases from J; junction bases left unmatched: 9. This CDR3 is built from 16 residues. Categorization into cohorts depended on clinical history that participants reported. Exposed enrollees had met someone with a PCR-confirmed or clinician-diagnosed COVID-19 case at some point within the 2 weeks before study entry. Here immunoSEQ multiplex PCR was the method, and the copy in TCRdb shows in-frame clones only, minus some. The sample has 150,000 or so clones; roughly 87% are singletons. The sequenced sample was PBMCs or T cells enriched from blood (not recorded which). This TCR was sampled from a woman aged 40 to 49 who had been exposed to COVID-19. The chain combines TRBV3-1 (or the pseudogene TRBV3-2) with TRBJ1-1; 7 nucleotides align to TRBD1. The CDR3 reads CASSSRQGGLNTEAFF. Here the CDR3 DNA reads TGTGCCAGCAGCTCTAGACAGGGTGGATTGAACACTGAAGCTTTCTTT.